Each of the 15 T cell receptor beta chains below was sequenced from the same sample in a study of cytomegalovirus exposure and HLA in healthy donors. Both 60 Vbeta primers and 13 Jbeta primers went into the PCR. This table comes from immunoSEQ multiplex PCR, and its TCRdb copy is limited to in-frame clones, with some not included. The sample records approximately 200,000 clones, 65% to 90% being singletons. Sequenced sample: PBMCs. These receptors all come from a girl between 10 and 17 years old in good health and CMV-seronegative.

The chain uses TRBV9 and TRBJ1-1; D is ambiguous. V was clipped by 5 bases and J by 1 base, with 6 bases between them. Germline V gene lookup returns CDR1 SGDLS and CDR2 YYNGEE. The CDR3 is 12 residues long. CDR3: CASRGGNTEAFF. In nucleotides, the CDR3 is TGTGCCAGCAGGGGAGGGAACACTGAAGCTTTCTTT.

The chain carries TRBV5-1 and TRBJ1-2, with unresolved D. The CDR3 runs 13 residues. V was clipped by 0 bases and J by 6 bases, with 9 bases between them. The germline V gene has CDR1 SGHRS and CDR2 YFSETQ. The CDR3 sequence: CASSLAGQDGYTF. As DNA, the CDR3 is TGCGCCAGCAGCTTGGCGGGTCAAGATGGCTACACCTTC.

The V and J genes are TRBV5-6 and TRBJ2-7, with TRBD2 matching over 7 bases. This CDR3 is built from 16 residues. The ends lost 5 bases at V and 2 bases at J; junction bases unmatched: 13. Germline CDR1 reads SGHDT; CDR2 reads YYEEEE. Written as DNA, the CDR3 is TGTGCCAGCAGGGCATTCTCTAGCGGCCTACCCTACGAGCAGTACTTC. Its protein product is CASRAFSSGLPYEQYF.

V and J are TRBV6-5 and TRBJ1-4; D is uncertain. This CDR3 region has 16 residues. The V end lost 0 bases, the J end lost 0 bases, and 8 bases lay between the germline ends. CDR1 and CDR2 (germline): MNHEY, SVGAGI. CDR3 region: CASSYSPPATNEKLFF. DNA for the CDR3: TGTGCCAGCAGTTACTCGCCCCCAGCAACTAATGAAAAACTGTTTTTT.

The V gene is TRBV29-1, the J gene TRBJ2-5; a possible D gene is TRBD1 (6 bases). The CDR3 totals 13 residues. CDR1 and CDR2 (germline): SQVTM, ANQGSEA. Trimming removed 6 bases at V and 10 bases at J, with 21 bases between. In DNA form, the CDR3 reads TGCAGCGTGGTGAGACAGGCCCTTTCCTTCCAGTACTTC. Its protein is CSVVRQALSFQYF.

The chain has TRBV30 and TRBJ2-2; D perhaps matches TRBD2 (6 bases). From germline, CDR1 is GTSNPN and CDR2 SVGIG (reference sequence). The CDR3 runs 12 residues. The ends were cut back, 8 bases at V and 8 bases at J, with 15 bases in the middle. CDR3 protein: CAVRRGRGELFF. CDR3 nucleotide sequence: TGTGCCGTTAGGAGGGGTAGGGGGGAGCTGTTTTTT.

J is TRBJ1-1 and V is TRBV9; D not certain. V lost 0 bases and J lost 3, with 9 bases in between. CDR1 SGDLS and CDR2 YYNGEE come from the germline V gene. This CDR3 spans 14 amino acids. The CDR3 nucleotides read TGTGCCAGCAGCGTAGGATGGGAGGACACTGAAGCTTTCTTT. Translating gives CASSVGWEDTEAFF.

Only one count was recorded for this clone. V usage is TRBV7-9 and J usage is TRBJ2-1, with 9 nucleotides matching TRBD2. V trimming: 6 bases; J trimming: 3 bases; junction bases outside the gene matches: 6. CDR1 and CDR2 from the germline V gene are SEHNR and FQNEAQ (reference sequence). The CDR3 is 15 residues long. The chain's CDR3 is CASSSRLAVYNEQFF. The CDR3 DNA follows: TGTGCCAGCAGTTCACGACTAGCGGTCTACAATGAGCAGTTCTTC.

This clone has only a few counts. This sequence joins TRBV11-2 and TRBJ1-1; the match to TRBD1 covers 9 bases. The CDR3 spans 15 residues. The germline gives CDR1 SGHAT, CDR2 FQNNGV. V lost 1 base and J lost 4; bases outside the gene matches: 4. The CDR3 nucleotides read TGTGCCAGCAGCTTAGGCGGGACAGGGTCCACTGAAGCTTTCTTT. Residues: CASSLGGTGSTEAFF.

This clone was detected a few times. The V call is TRBV6-6, the J call TRBJ1-5; tentative D call: TRBD1 (5 bases). Germline CDR1 reads MNHNY; CDR2 reads SVGAGI (reference sequence). V gave up 4 bases and J gave up 2 bases, with 9 bases separating them. The CDR3 runs to 14 residues. The CDR3 region has the DNA TGTGCCAGCAGTTGGCAGGGCGGCAATCAGCCCCAGCATTTT. Its protein is CASSWQGGNQPQHF.

V gene TRBV4-2 combines with J gene TRBJ2-7, with 8 bases lining up with TRBD2. The ends lost 6 bases at V and 4 bases at J; junction bases unmatched: 14. CDR1 is LGHNA and CDR2 is YNFKEQ in the germline V gene. The CDR3 runs to 16 residues. CDR3 sequence: CASRKIAGSPEYEQYF. CDR3 bases: TGTGCCAGCAGGAAGATAGCGGGGTCCCCCGAATACGAGCAGTACTTC.

This clone was counted a single time. The chain uses TRBV18 and TRBJ2-7; D is unresolved. CDR1 and CDR2 (germline): KGHSH, LQKENI. Trimming took off 6 bases at V and 0 bases at J, with 3 bases between the two ends. The CDR3 is 11 residues long. The CDR3 is CASSHSYEQYF. CDR3 DNA: TGTGCCAGCTCTCACTCCTACGAGCAGTACTTC.

The CDR3: CASSLAGGEGEQYF. The CDR3, as DNA: TGTGCCAGCAGCTTGGCAGGGGGTGAAGGCGAGCAGTACTTC. The chain recombines TRBV7-2 with TRBJ2-7; 7 bases fit TRBD1. Looked up from germline, CDR1 is SGHTA and CDR2 is FQGNSA. The V and J ends lost 3 bases and 6 bases, in that order; junction bases with no gene match: 8. There are 14 residues in the CDR3.

This rearrangement joins TRBV5-1 to TRBJ2-1; no clear D gene. The germline CDR1 and CDR2 sequences are SGHRS and YFSETQ. The CDR3 extends over 12 amino acids. V dropped 8 bases and J dropped 3 bases, with 9 bases sitting between them. The CDR3, as DNA: TGCGCCAGTAACCCGGGCTACAATGAGCAGTTCTTC. Protein sequence: CASNPGYNEQFF.

This clone was seen a handful of times. The V gene is TRBV5-1, the J gene TRBJ1-1; 9 nucleotides match TRBD1. V shed 5 bases and J 0 bases; nucleotides not matched to a gene: 8. Germline CDR1 SGHRS, CDR2 YFSETQ. CDR3 size: 16 residues. The DNA for the CDR3 is TGCGCCAGCAGGCCCGGGACAGGGTTGCTGAACACTGAAGCTTTCTTT. Its protein is CASRPGTGLLNTEAFF.